The following is a T cell receptor (beta chain) sequence with its context. V was cut by 3 bases and J by 7 bases, with 15 bases left in between. Germline CDR1 is SGHTA and CDR2 is FQGTGA. The CDR3 is 14 amino acids. These data are taken from a study of blood T cell repertoires in COVID-19. This table comes from immunoSEQ multiplex PCR, and its TCRdb copy is limited to in-frame clones, with some not included. Of 110,000 to 150,000 clones listed, around 86% are singletons. V is TRBV7-3 and J is TRBJ1-1, with D possibly TRBD1 on 6 matching bases. The receptor comes from a human donor in a cohort sampled during active COVID-19. The sequencing sample was made of peripheral blood. The CDR3 sequence is CASSFTPGQSEAFF. For the CDR3, the DNA is TGTGCCAGCAGCTTCACTCCCGGACAGAGTGAAGCTTTCTTT. Variable domain in full (rest from reference TRBV7-3 and TRBJ1-1): GAGVSQTPSNKVTEKGKYVELRCDPISGHTALYWYRQSLGQGPEFLIYFQGTGAADDSGLPNDRFFAVRPEGSVSTLKIQRTERGDSAVYLCASSFTPGQSEAFFGQGTRLTVV.